This T cell receptor beta chain was obtained from a study of T cells in localized non-small cell lung cancer. General observations from the study: Among the tissues sampled, uninvolved adjacent lung had the highest T cell clonality, above tumor. Because researchers sequenced only one region of the tumor, heterogeneity is still possible. Within adjacent lung there appeared a median approximately 57 of the top 100 tumor clones. Greater blood T cell density accompanied longer overall survival.

Libraries were prepared by immunoSEQ multiplex PCR; TCRdb keeps only in-frame clonotypes and omits some of them. The table records approximately 7,000 clones, 43% of them present only once. As for this clone: Its antigen is currently unknown.

This receptor was identified in a man aged 35-69 years with stage III lung adenocarcinoma. Sequenced here: lung tumor tissue, sampled before any cancer treatment.

CDR3 region: CASSPGSEQYF. The CDR3 DNA follows: TGTGCCAGTAGTCCGGGGAGCGAGCAGTACTTC. The chain employs TRBV19 and TRBJ2-7, with TRBD2 as a possible D gene (5 bases). The CDR3 has 11 residues. V lost 5 bases, J lost 6 bases, and 8 bases lay in between. CDR1 is LNHDA and CDR2 is SQIVND in the germline V gene (reference sequence).